The T cell receptor beta chain under discussion was sequenced for a study of blood T cell repertoires in COVID-19 (TCRdb year 2020). With respect to the entire study: Samples from collaborators originated in the United States, Italy and Spain and spanned both the acute and convalescent phases of COVID-19. The material from the prospective study consisted of cDNA or gDNA derived from T cells, B-cell-depleted T cells, or PBMCs. Subjects who had been exposed to COVID-19, were actively infected with it, or had recovered from it provided the deeply sampled blood TCRbeta repertoires that made up the dataset. The repertoires were released in a freely available public database intended as a resource for research on the immune response to SARS-CoV-2. The samples were drawn from the first 160 participants of the ongoing ImmuneRACE study and from some 1,300 subjects provided by 6 global collaborators. The sample metadata nearly always contained a de-identified subject ID, COVID-19 status, age in years and sex. HLA class I and class II types, where available, came from metadata supplied by the sample provider rather than from assay-based typing. What the research found in general, with its limitations: How much clinical and demographic metadata was included differed by source and by participant, and the metadata was provided uncurated.

As encoded in the germline V gene, CDR1 is KGHSH while CDR2 is LQKENI. V loses 6 bases of germline sequence and J loses 7 bases, and the interval between the two ends is 16 bases. The CDR3 has 15 amino acids, counting the end cysteine and phenylalanine. Left in the record is the CDR3 DNA by itself, 45 bases read in frame from the first base. Of note for this clone: Its binding antigen is unknown. Per-base qualities were not stored, and no clone one base away is much larger.

In the prospective study, participants were 18 to 89 years old, resided in approximately 22 geographic areas of the United States, and were enrolled through a virtual design. In the prospective study, participants were assigned to cohorts based on the clinical history participants reported in a screening survey and a study questionnaire. Recovered participants in ImmuneRACE Cohort 3 were defined as having two consecutive negative NP/OP PCR tests, clearance from a healthcare professional, or resolution of symptoms. Mobile phlebotomists in the prospective study collected whole blood, serum and a nasopharyngeal or oropharyngeal swab from every participant. Additional blood draws and questionnaires over a 2-month period could optionally be provided by prospective study participants. Before DNA extraction, prospective study blood samples were shipped either frozen or at room temperature. The immunoSEQ Assay, a bias-controlled multiplex PCR, was used to amplify TCRbeta CDR3 regions from genomic DNA. In the authors' own workflow: Within the assay, amplification of reference gene primers was used to estimate how many nucleated cells each sample contained. To quantify the absolute abundance of each unique TCRbeta CDR3 rearrangement, sequence reads were collapsed and filtered. For each sample, productive Simpson clonality was calculated as the square root of Simpson's diversity index over productive rearrangements. Imported from immuneACCESS, the table was reduced by TCRdb to in-frame sequences with V and J called. These copies leave out some clones; in studies compared against another copy, an unresolved V gene accounts for under half, and the cause of the remainder is not known. Clone size and the V and J calls come from that table; the DNA yielded D and trimming. Counted in this sample were 450,000 to 500,000 clones; around nine tenths of them appeared once. Together, the top ten hold 6.5% to 9.5% of the sample.

The sample consisted of PBMCs or T cells enriched from blood (not recorded which). The TCR was taken from an older woman who had recovered from COVID-19. The receptor chain draws on TRBV18 and TRBJ2-6; the D gene is perhaps TRBD1, on 5 matching bases. The nucleotide sequence reads TGTGCCAGCTCCCCGACACTCCAGGGAGCCAACGTCCTGACTTTC. The resulting protein is CASSPTLQGANVLTF.